This TCR beta chain originates from a study of T-cell reconstitution after alpha-beta-depleted transplantation in children. The CDR3 contains 14 residues. Trimming removed 7 bases from V and 0 bases from J, with 10 bases in between. Germline CDR1 is MNHNS and CDR2 is SASEGT. The TCRbeta library incorporated unique molecular identifiers. TCRdb ran MiXCR on the PCR reads and lists one entry per CDR3 protein. There are some 530,000 distinct CDR3 sequences in the sample; 12% occur only once, and around 5.6% lies in the top ten. This TCR derives from a human donor who donated a stem cell graft to a child with combined immunodeficiency. This sample comprised PBMCs from the stem cell graft donor, obtained from the stem cell graft. The rearrangement joins TRBV6-1 to TRBJ2-4; D not certain. As DNA, the CDR3 is TGTGCCAGCACCAATCTCAAAGCCAAAAACATTCAGTACTTC. It encodes CASTNLKAKNIQYF.